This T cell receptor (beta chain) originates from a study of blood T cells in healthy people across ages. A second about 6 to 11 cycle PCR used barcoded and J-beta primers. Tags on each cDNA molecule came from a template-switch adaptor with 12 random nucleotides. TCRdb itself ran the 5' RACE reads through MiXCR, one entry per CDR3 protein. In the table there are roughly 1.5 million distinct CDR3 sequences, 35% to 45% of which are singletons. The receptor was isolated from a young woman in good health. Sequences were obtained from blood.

The chain's CDR3 is CAWSLAGNYEQYF. The CDR3 coding sequence is TGTGCCTGGAGTCTGGCGGGAAACTACGAGCAGTACTTC. The rearrangement uses TRBV30 and TRBJ2-7; D is possibly TRBD2 (6 bases). This CDR3 region has 13 residues. Trimming stripped 2 bases from V and 3 bases from J, with 11 bases between. From germline, CDR1 is GTSNPN and CDR2 SVGIG (reference sequence).